A selection of T cell receptor beta chains follows, all from one sample in a study of shared clonotypes between healthy human individuals. TCRdb keeps only in-frame clones here, not all; method: immunoSEQ multiplex PCR. The sample yields around 1.5 million clones, around 98% seen once. Specimen: naive CD4+ T cells sorted from blood. The receptors derive from a man aged 25-40 years in good health. Each CDR3 is given without its conserved first and last residue. The order of the fields is J gene, CDR3 length, V gene, CDR3 protein.

>TRBJ2-3|14|TRBV10-2
ASSDSWGGGSDTQY
>TRBJ2-7|10|TRBV2
ASRTDNYEQY
>TRBJ1-2|14|TRBV7-9
ASSPQTGGKNYGYT
>TRBJ2-3|11|TRBV7-9
ASSPFSTDTQY
>TRBJ2-7|11|TRBV10-1
ASSRTSPGEQY
>TRBJ2-1|14|TRBV4-3
ASSQELAGQYNEQF
>TRBJ2-2|16|TRBV7-2
ASSATPGLAVFTGELF
>TRBJ2-7|10|TRBV30
AWGGSGYEQY
>TRBJ2-1|12|TRBV7-8
ASSDRDSDNEQF
>TRBJ2-7|12|TRBV2
ASKAALPSYEQY
>TRBJ1-2|14|TRBV10-3
AISESGQAPNYGYT
>TRBJ2-7|12|TRBV9
ASSRGDRGDEQY
>TRBJ1-3|16|TRBV5-1
ASSPFSRADLSGNTIY
>TRBJ1-1|14|TRBV9
ASSVDPDRGNTEAF
>TRBJ2-1|20|TRBV4-3
ASSRELTGTSASRPSYNEQF
>TRBJ2-2|12|TRBV6-1
ASSRGPVTGELF